These T cell receptor beta chains were read from a single sample in a study of blood T cell repertoires in COVID-19. Sequenced by immunoSEQ multiplex PCR; TCRdb stores in-frame clones only, minus some. This sample has roughly 95,000 clones, with about 81% found just once. Sequencing was carried out using peripheral blood. All receptors come from a man aged 55-75 years with acute or convalescent COVID-19. CDR3s include the opening cysteine and the closing phenylalanine or tryptophan. Each record gives: D gene, V gene, clone size, J gene, CDR3 DNA, CDR3 protein. A D gene is named only where the DNA matches it firmly. A clone size is listed for some rows: how often the clone was seen (once, few, many), or a class if it is expanded.

TRBD1,TRBV6-5,-,TRBJ1-2,TGTGCCAGCAGTTACTCGGGACAGCCTAACTATGGCTACACCTTC,CASSYSGQPNYGYTF
-,TRBV3-1/TRBV3-2,-,TRBJ1-5,TGTGCCAGCAGCCATTGGACAGATCAGCCCCAGCATTTT,CASSHWTDQPQHF
TRBD1,TRBV9,-,TRBJ2-5,TGTGCCAGCAGCACCCAAACAGGGGTTGTAGAGACCCAGTACTTC,CASSTQTGVVETQYF
-,TRBV6-6,-,TRBJ1-5,TGTGCCAGCACCCCTGGGGCCCAGCCCCAGCATTTT,CASTPGAQPQHF
-,TRBV19,once,TRBJ1-2,TGTGCCAGTAGTATAGATCCATCGGGGATGGGCTATGGCTACACCTTC,CASSIDPSGMGYGYTF
TRBD2,TRBV15,-,TRBJ2-1,TGTGCCACCAGCAGGGGTCGGACTAGCGGGAACTACAATGAGCAGTTCTTC,CATSRGRTSGNYNEQFF
-,TRBV15,few,TRBJ2-2,TGTGCCACCAGCCCAGGGAACACCGGGGAGCTGTTTTTT,CATSPGNTGELFF
TRBD1,TRBV11-2,-,TRBJ2-5,TGTGCCAGCTTAAGGGGACAGGGGGCTATAGAGACCCAGTACTTC,CASLRGQGAIETQYF
-,TRBV29-1,-,TRBJ2-1,TGCAGCGTTGAAGAGCAAGCGGCCAATGAGCAGTTCTTC,CSVEEQAANEQFF
-,TRBV5-8,-,TRBJ2-5,TGTGCCAGCAGCGCCCCAACTAGCTCCCAGACCCAGTACTTC,CASSAPTSSQTQYF
TRBD1,TRBV29-1,-,TRBJ1-5,TGCAGCGTGGGGGACAGGGAGAGGCCCCAGCATTTT,CSVGDRERPQHF
-,TRBV7-9,few,TRBJ2-2,TGTGCCAGCAGCACCGAGCGCGGGGAGCTGTTTTTT,CASSTERGELFF
-,TRBV5-5,-,TRBJ1-1,TGTGCCAGCAGCTGGGGCGTCACTGAAGCTTTCTTT,CASSWGVTEAFF
TRBD1,TRBV15,-,TRBJ2-3,TGTGCCACCAGCAACCGGGACAGGGGGACAGATACGCAGTATTTT,CATSNRDRGTDTQYF
-,TRBV5-8,-,TRBJ1-4,TGTGCCAGCAGCAGGGACTCTTGGGGAGGTGAAAAACTGTTTTTT,CASSRDSWGGEKLFF
TRBD1,TRBV19,-,TRBJ2-7,TGTGCCAGTAGTGAACCGGGACAGGGATCCGACGAGCAGTACTTC,CASSEPGQGSDEQYF
-,TRBV19,once,TRBJ1-2,TGTGCCAGTACTAGCTCGGGTTTTATATCCTTCGGCTACACCTTC,CASTSSGFISFGYTF
-,TRBV10-3,once,TRBJ1-3,TGTGCCATCAGTGAACGGACATTTTCTGGAAACACCATATATTTT,CAISERTFSGNTIYF
TRBD1,TRBV6-2/TRBV6-3,-,TRBJ1-2,TGTGCCAGCAGTTACTCGGACAGGGCTAACTATGGCTACACCTTC,CASSYSDRANYGYTF
-,TRBV2,-,TRBJ2-2,TGTGCCAGCGGGCGGGGGAACACCGGGGAGCTGTTTTTT,CASGRGNTGELFF
TRBD1,TRBV6-5,-,TRBJ1-1,TGTGCCAGCAGTAGACAGGGATCTGAAGCTTTCTTT,CASSRQGSEAFF
TRBD1,TRBV9,-,TRBJ2-2,TGTGCCAGCAGCGGGACAGGGAACACCGGGGAGCTGTTTTTT,CASSGTGNTGELFF
TRBD1,TRBV5-4,-,TRBJ2-3,TGTGCCAGCAGCCTGTGGACAGGGACTGGAGATACGCAGTATTTT,CASSLWTGTGDTQYF
-,TRBV6-6,-,TRBJ1-6,TGTGCCAGCAGTTCGACAGGCCTTAATTCACCCCTCCACTTT,CASSSTGLNSPLHF
-,TRBV4-3,-,TRBJ1-1,TGCGCCAGCAGCCAAGATTTGGGGGCCACTGAAGCTTTCTTT,CASSQDLGATEAFF
TRBD1,TRBV28,-,TRBJ2-1,TGTGCCAGCAGTATCGAGGGGACAGGGGAACTCGAGCAGTTCTTC,CASSIEGTGELEQFF
TRBD1,TRBV2,-,TRBJ1-2,TGTGCCAGCAGCGGACAGGGGTATAACTATGGCTACACCTTC,CASSGQGYNYGYTF
-,TRBV5-1,-,TRBJ1-1,TGCGCCAGCTGGGCAGAAATGAACACTGAAGCTTTCTTT,CASWAEMNTEAFF
-,TRBV4-3,-,TRBJ1-5,TGCGCCAGCAGCCAATCGAGCAGGGTGAATCAGCCCCAGCATTTT,CASSQSSRVNQPQHF
-,TRBV11-1,-,TRBJ1-2,TGTGCCAGCAGCATACAGGCTTCATCCCTCTATGGCTACACCTTC,CASSIQASSLYGYTF
TRBD1,TRBV11-2,-,TRBJ2-2,TGTGCCAGCAGATTGGACAGGGCTGGGGAGCTGTTTTTT,CASRLDRAGELFF
TRBD1,TRBV27,-,TRBJ2-1,TGTGCCAGCAGCCGACAGGGCCGAGAGCAGTTCTTC,CASSRQGREQFF
TRBD2,TRBV4-2,-,TRBJ2-7,TGTGCCAGCAGCCAAGATGGGACTAGCGGGGGGCGAACCTACGAGCAGTACTTC,CASSQDGTSGGRTYEQYF
-,TRBV5-4,-,TRBJ1-2,TGTGCCAGCAGCGACACCAATAACTATGGCTACACCTTC,CASSDTNNYGYTF
TRBD2,TRBV19,once,TRBJ2-1,TGTGCCAGTAGTATAGCACTAGCGGGAAGCAATGAGCAGTTCTTC,CASSIALAGSNEQFF